This T cell receptor beta chain was observed in a study of early T cells in non-severe SARS-CoV-2 infection. Regarding the study as a whole: Missing private and CD4 specificities, VDJdb matching favored anti-spike CD8 responses.

One entry per CDR3 protein results from TCRdb running MiXCR on the 5' RACE reads. This sample carries approximately 60,000 distinct CDR3 sequences, roughly 8.2% of them seen once, and the ten largest clones take roughly 12%. There are many counts of this clonotype. Its target is not known. Germline V lookup: CDR1 LNHDA, CDR2 SQIVND (reference sequence). V was clipped by 5 bases and J by 0 bases, with 8 bases between them. The CDR3 spans 14 residues. The chain carries TRBV19 and TRBJ2-1; possible D gene TRBD1, 5 bases. This receptor was identified in an adult who was a healthcare worker with PCR-confirmed SARS-CoV-2 infection or an uninfected control (not recorded which). The sample consisted of whole blood, taken at baseline. CDR3 nucleotides: TGTGCCAGTAGTTCTGACAGCTCCTACAATGAGCAGTTCTTC. Its translation: CASSSDSSYNEQFF.